This TCR beta chain was sequenced for a study of vaccination and CD4 T cells after COVID-19. Sequenced with the Oncomine TCR Beta short-read assay was DNA taken from cultured CD4+ T cells. MiXCR, run by TCRdb on the PCR reads, gives a single entry per CDR3 protein. The sample records 8,500 or so distinct CDR3 sequences, 59% being singletons. The treatment denotes: roughly ten-day PBMC culture with coronavirus spike peptide pools or control peptides (ViraFEST assay). Points on this clonotype: Its target is unknown.

CDR3 size: 15 residues. CDR1 is SGHTA, CDR2 FQGNSA, per germline. The trim removed 5 bases at V and 3 bases at J, leaving 8 bases unmatched. The clonotype was recovered from a human donor who had recovered from COVID-19. The rearrangement joins TRBV7-2 to TRBJ2-7; 9 bases are a match to TRBD1. Sequenced sample: CD4+ T cells from blood, cultured in vitro. The chain's CDR3 is CASSTSGTGLYEQYF. CDR3 nucleotide sequence: TGTGCCAGCAGCACCTCCGGGACAGGGCTCTACGAGCAGTACTTC. Based on the CDR3 plus reference TRBV7-2 and TRBJ2-7, the full variable domain is GAGVSQSPSNKVTEKGKDVELRCDPISGHTALYWYRQSLGQGLEFLIYFQGNSAPDKSGLPSDRFSAERTGGSVSTLTIQRTQQEDSAVYLCASSTSGTGLYEQYFGPGTRLTVT.